One sample yielded the 32 T cell receptor beta chains listed below, sequenced in a study of blood T cell repertoires in COVID-19. Some clones are missing from TCRdb's copy, which holds only in-frame ones; the method was immunoSEQ multiplex PCR. The table includes some 150,000 clones, around four fifths detected once. The sequenced material came from peripheral blood. Receptors were obtained from a human donor in a cohort sampled during active COVID-19.

The V and J genes are TRBV7-6 and TRBJ2-1; 10 nucleotides align to TRBD2. Germline trimming cut 5 bases from V and 5 bases from J; bases unmatched to any gene: 9. This CDR3 has 16 amino acids. The germline V gene encodes CDR1 SGHVS and CDR2 FNYEAQ. The CDR3 loop reads CASSPLRTSGDNEQFF. The DNA of the CDR3 is TGTGCCAGCAGCCCCCTTAGGACTAGCGGAGACAATGAGCAGTTCTTC.

A few counts support this clone. The gene calls are TRBV5-8 and TRBJ1-2; 9 bases are shared with TRBD1. This CDR3 is 17 amino acids long. V was clipped by 3 bases and J by 3 bases; unmatched bases: 12. CDR1 is SGHTS, CDR2 YDEGEE, per germline. The CDR3 loop is CASSYSYGTGTHYGYTF. DNA for the CDR3: TGTGCCAGCAGCTATAGCTACGGGACAGGGACCCACTATGGCTACACCTTC.

Only one count was recorded for this clone. The chain recombines TRBV5-4 with TRBJ2-3; 7 nucleotides line up with TRBD2. The CDR3 runs 14 residues. After removal of 4 bases from V and 4 bases from J, the junction contained 6 bases not matched to a gene. Looked up from germline, CDR1 is SGHNT and CDR2 is YYREEE (reference sequence). CDR3 region: CASSPGRTPDTQYF. In nucleotides, the CDR3 is TGTGCCAGCAGCCCCGGGAGGACCCCAGATACGCAGTATTTT.

The rearrangement joins TRBV7-9 to TRBJ1-2; 8 bases agree with TRBD1. V shed 5 bases and J 4 bases; nucleotides not matched to a gene: 9. CDR1 is SEHNR, CDR2 FQNEAQ, per germline (reference sequence). This CDR3 is 15 amino acids long. The CDR3: CASSQLGTGAYGYTF. DNA for the CDR3: TGTGCCAGCAGCCAATTAGGGACAGGAGCCTATGGCTACACCTTC. The complete variable domain, with remaining parts taken from reference TRBV7-9 and TRBJ1-2, reads DTGVSQNPRHKITKRGQNVTFRCDPISEHNRLYWYRQTLGQGPEFLTYFQNEAQLEKSRLLSDRFSAERPKGSFSTLEIQRTEQGDSAMYLCASSQLGTGAYGYTFGSGTRLTVV.

V and J are TRBV19 and TRBJ2-1; 7 bases match TRBD2. The CDR3 contains 17 residues. V shed 0 bases, J shed 2 bases, and the junction held 7 bases outside the gene matches. Germline CDR1 and CDR2: LNHDA and SQIVND (reference sequence). The CDR3 spells CASSIDTLAGAYNEQFF. The CDR3 bases are TGTGCCAGTAGTATAGACACTTTAGCGGGCGCCTACAATGAGCAGTTCTTC.

This rearrangement joins TRBV7-3 to TRBJ2-1; 11 nucleotides match TRBD2. J lost 7 bases, V lost 2 bases, and 4 bases had no gene match. The CDR3 runs to 15 residues. CDR1 is SGHTA, CDR2 FQGTGA, per germline. CDR3 loop: CASSLSSGRRNEQFF. The CDR3 DNA sequence: TGTGCCAGCAGCTTATCTAGCGGGAGGAGGAATGAGCAGTTCTTC.

In this sample, this clone turned up once. This chain links TRBV7-2 with TRBJ1-2, with 7 bases that match TRBD1. In germline, CDR1 is SGHTA, CDR2 FQGNSA. After removal of 5 bases from V and 5 bases from J, the junction contained 5 bases not matched to a gene. This CDR3 is 13 amino acids long. This CDR3 is CASSIRDRYGYTF. In DNA, the CDR3 is TGTGCCAGCAGCATCCGGGACAGATATGGCTACACCTTC.

The chain combines TRBV14 with TRBJ2-6; D not certain. CDR3 length: 17 residues. V lost 3 bases, J lost 0 bases, and 12 bases lay in between. The germline CDR1 and CDR2 sequences are SGHDN and FVKESK. Here the CDR3 reads CASSHKNLYSGANVLTF. The CDR3 nucleotides read TGTGCCAGCAGCCACAAAAATCTCTACTCTGGGGCCAACGTCCTGACTTTC.

The rearrangement uses TRBV9 and TRBJ2-7, with TRBD2 identical over 7 bases. The CDR3 extends over 16 amino acids. Germline V gene data show CDR1 as SGDLS and CDR2 as YYNGEE. J was trimmed by 5 bases and V by 0 bases; bases with no gene match: 11. CDR3 coding DNA: TGTGCCAGCAGCGTAGTACAACTAGCGACCGCTAACGAGCAGTACTTC. This sequence encodes CASSVVQLATANEQYF.

This sequence joins TRBV2 and TRBJ1-2; D gene unclear. The CDR3 runs to 13 residues. V was cut by 3 bases and J by 4 bases, with 9 bases left in between. Germline CDR1 reads SNHLY; CDR2 reads FYNNEI. CDR3 nucleotides: TGTGCCAGCAGTGAGCAGGCCTCCTATGGCTACACCTTC. This gives the protein CASSEQASYGYTF.

The rearrangement joins TRBV5-8 to TRBJ2-3; TRBD2 matches 9 bases. This CDR3 is built from 14 residues. J was trimmed by 6 bases and V by 6 bases; bases with no gene match: 8. CDR1 SGHTS and CDR2 YDEGEE come from the germline V gene. CDR3 DNA sequence: TGTGCCAGCAAATTAGCGGGAGCAGGTGATACGCAGTATTTT. Amino acid sequence: CASKLAGAGDTQYF.

The chain employs TRBV7-2 and TRBJ2-4; perhaps TRBD1 as D (6 bases). Germline loops: CDR1 SGHTA, CDR2 FQGNSA. CDR3 length: 15 amino acids. V lost 5 bases and J 6 bases, leaving 17 bases between the germline ends. The CDR3 loop reads CASSPFEIGGNIQYF. The CDR3 DNA sequence: TGTGCCAGCAGCCCCTTTGAAATAGGGGGAAACATTCAGTACTTC.

The chain combines TRBV6-5 with TRBJ1-5; TRBD1 is a possible D gene (5 bases). The length of the CDR3 is 13 residues. The V gene's germline CDR1 is MNHEY and CDR2 SVGAGI. V lost 11 bases and J 1 base, leaving 12 bases between the germline ends. CDR3 in amino acids: CAVGGGSNQPQHF. DNA for the CDR3: TGTGCCGTCGGCGGGGGAAGCAATCAGCCCCAGCATTTT.

The gene calls are TRBV30 and TRBJ1-1, with D tentatively TRBD1 (6 bases). V was trimmed by 0 bases and J by 6 bases, leaving 11 bases between them. Germline CDR1 and CDR2: GTSNPN and SVGIG (reference sequence). The CDR3 extends over 13 amino acids. The CDR3 spells CAWSVNRAAEAFF. The CDR3 DNA reads as TGTGCCTGGAGTGTAAACAGGGCCGCTGAAGCTTTCTTT.

CDR3 in amino acids: CASSILPGLAGYEQYF. CDR3 nucleotides: TGTGCCAGCAGCATTCTTCCCGGTCTAGCTGGGTACGAGCAGTACTTC. The chain is built from TRBV11-1 and TRBJ2-7, with D possibly being TRBD2 (5 bases). The CDR3 loop spans 16 amino acids. Germline CDR1 reads SGHAT; CDR2 reads FQDESV (reference sequence). V lost 5 bases, J lost 4 bases, and 21 bases lay in between.

This clone turned up a few times. V gene TRBV6-5 combines with J gene TRBJ2-2; D ambiguous. V dropped 5 bases and J dropped 6 bases, with 10 bases sitting between them. The length of the CDR3 is 13 residues. Germline CDR1 and CDR2: MNHEY and SVGAGI. CDR3 in amino acids: CASSRYSPGELFF. The CDR3 DNA sequence: TGTGCCAGCAGTCGTTACTCCCCCGGGGAGCTGTTTTTT.

This chain joins TRBV18 and TRBJ1-1, with D perhaps TRBD1 (6 bases). Trimming took 4 bases from V and 3 from J, leaving 9 bases between them. CDR3 length: 13 residues. The germline V gene encodes CDR1 KGHSH and CDR2 LQKENI. The CDR3 loop is CASSQTGHTEAFF. The CDR3 DNA sequence: TGTGCCAGCTCACAGACAGGACACACTGAAGCTTTCTTT.

The genes are TRBV3-1 (or the pseudogene TRBV3-2) and TRBJ1-1, with 7 bases identical to TRBD1. There are 18 residues in the CDR3. Germline assignment: CDR1 LGHDT and CDR2 YNNKEL (reference sequence). Trimming removed 4 bases from V and 3 bases from J; junction bases left unmatched: 17. The CDR3 DNA is TGTGCCAGCAGCCGATCTCGCGACAGGGCCGGAAAGCACACTGAAGCTTTCTTT. This sequence encodes CASSRSRDRAGKHTEAFF.

This rearrangement joins TRBV21-1 to TRBJ2-7; the table's D call of TRBD2 was not tested on the DNA. TRBV21-1 is classified as a pseudogene. The CDR3 runs to 16 residues. CDR3 sequence: CASSKVLGRDFDEQYF. As DNA, the CDR3 is TGTGCCAGCAGCAAAGTGCTGGGGCGGGATTTCGACGAGCAGTACTTC.

The genes are TRBV19 and TRBJ2-6, with D maybe TRBD1 (6 bases). The CDR3 has 15 residues. Germline lookup yields CDR1 LNHDA and CDR2 SQIVND (reference sequence). Trimming pared 4 bases from V and 4 bases from J, leaving 11 bases between. Written as DNA, the CDR3 is TGTGCCAGTAGTACCCCAGGGGCCGGGGCCAACGTCCTGACTTTC. This gives the protein CASSTPGAGANVLTF.

The J gene is TRBJ1-2, the V gene TRBV18, with D perhaps matching TRBD1 (6 bases). CDR1 is KGHSH and CDR2 is LQKENI in the germline V gene. CDR3 size: 23 residues. The V end was cut by 3 bases, the J end by 0 bases, with 35 bases between. The CDR3 reads CASSPAPGRVGFQGQTANYGYTF. The CDR3 DNA sequence: TGTGCCAGCTCACCTGCCCCGGGACGGGTGGGGTTTCAGGGGCAGACGGCTAACTATGGCTACACCTTC.

In DNA, the CDR3 is TGTGCCAGTAGTCCTAATAGCGGGAGTACCGGGGAGCTGTTTTTT. Encoded protein: CASSPNSGSTGELFF. The chain links TRBV19 to TRBJ2-2, with TRBD2 identical over 9 bases. CDR3 length: 15 residues. Germline trimming cut 5 bases from V and 5 bases from J; bases unmatched to any gene: 6. Per the germline V gene, CDR1 is LNHDA and CDR2 is SQIVND (reference sequence). Full variable domain (rest looked up from reference TRBV19 and TRBJ2-2): DGGITQSPKYLFRKEGQNVTLSCEQNLNHDAMYWYRQDPGQGLRLIYYSQIVNDFQKGDIAEGYSVSREKKESFPLTVTSAQKNPTAFYLCASSPNSGSTGELFFGEGSRLTVL.

The chain uses TRBV4-3 and TRBJ2-1, with 10 bases matching TRBD1. Germline trimming cut 3 bases from V and 7 bases from J; bases unmatched to any gene: 6. Germline loops: CDR1 LGHNA, CDR2 YSLEER. The CDR3 has 15 amino acids. The CDR3 region has the DNA TGCGCCAGCAGCCACGACAGGGGGCGCATGAATGAGCAGTTCTTC. This sequence encodes CASSHDRGRMNEQFF.

Ten or more counts support this clone. The J gene is TRBJ1-2, the V gene TRBV2; maybe TRBD1 (5 bases). The CDR3 has 14 residues. V lost 1 base, J lost 8 bases, and 14 bases lay in between. Germline V gene lookup returns CDR1 SNHLY and CDR2 FYNNEI. The CDR3 nucleotides are TGTGCCAGCAGTGAAGGCCTCGACAGCGCCGGCTACACCTTC. Translating it yields CASSEGLDSAGYTF.

This CDR3 is CASSFTGSGGELFF. The CDR3 DNA follows: TGCGCCAGCAGCTTTACCGGGTCGGGCGGGGAGCTGTTTTTT. The rearrangement uses TRBV5-1 and TRBJ2-2; D gene unclear. Germline V gene data show CDR1 as SGHRS and CDR2 as YFSETQ. V was clipped by 2 bases and J by 7 bases, with 12 bases between them. CDR3 length equals 14 residues.

V and J are TRBV5-4 and TRBJ2-2; 10 nucleotides align to TRBD2. Unmatched junction bases numbered 7, after V lost 2 bases and J lost 6 bases. CDR3 size: 16 residues. Germline V gene sequence: CDR1 SGHNT, CDR2 YYREEE (reference sequence). The CDR3 reads CASSFVGLAGAGELFF. In DNA, the CDR3 is TGTGCCAGCAGCTTCGTAGGCCTAGCGGGAGCCGGGGAGCTGTTTTTT. The full variable domain, completed using reference TRBV5-4 and TRBJ2-2, is ETGVTQSPTHLIKTRGQQVTLRCSSQSGHNTVSWYQQALGQGPQFIFQYYREEENGRGNFPPRFSGLQFPNYSSELNVNALELDDSALYLCASSFVGLAGAGELFFGEGSRLTVL.

V and J are TRBV5-4 and TRBJ2-5; D is uncertain. CDR3 length: 14 residues. The germline V gene has CDR1 SGHNT and CDR2 YYREEE (reference sequence). The V end was cut by 6 bases, the J end by 1 base, with 13 bases between. CDR3 DNA: TGTGCCAGCACTCGGCTCGGGTTCCAAGAGACCCAGTACTTC. This encodes CASTRLGFQETQYF.

The chain couples TRBV11-1 to TRBJ2-1; 14 bases fit TRBD2. V shed 4 bases and J 6 bases; nucleotides not matched to a gene: 5. CDR1 is SGHAT, CDR2 FQDESV, per germline (reference sequence). The length of the CDR3 is 16 residues. The CDR3 is CASSSGLAGVLNEQFF. The CDR3 DNA sequence: TGTGCCAGCAGCTCGGGACTAGCGGGAGTCCTCAATGAGCAGTTCTTC.

For this clone: A junction end diverges from the germline sequence, so it may reflect a read error. The chain employs TRBV19 and TRBJ1-5, with 9 bases that match TRBD1. CDR1 is LNHDA and CDR2 is SQIVND in the germline V gene (reference sequence). CDR3 length: 12 amino acids. CDR3 coding DNA: TGTGCCAGTAGTATGGGGACAGGGAACATTTTTTTT. This codes for CASSMGTGNIFF.

The CDR3 DNA reads TGCGCCAGCAGCTTGGGGACAGGAGAGAACACTGAAGCTTTCTTT. This sequence encodes CASSLGTGENTEAFF. The V call is TRBV5-1, the J call TRBJ1-1; 7 nucleotides match TRBD1. The CDR3 is made up of 15 amino acids. With 0 bases clipped from V and 1 base from J, the junction kept 3 bases outside the gene matches. Germline V gives CDR1 SGHRS, CDR2 YFSETQ.

The chain recombines TRBV24-1 with TRBJ2-1; 9 bases line up with TRBD2. The CDR3 length is 14 residues. Germline V gene lookup returns CDR1 KGHDR and CDR2 SFDVKD. The V segment lost 2 bases and the J segment 8 bases; nucleotides outside the gene matches: 3. CDR3 DNA: TGTGCCACCAGTGATTGGACTAGCGTTTATGAGCAGTTCTTC. Residues: CATSDWTSVYEQFF.

V and J are TRBV2 and TRBJ2-1, with D possibly being TRBD2 (5 bases). The germline V gene has CDR1 SNHLY and CDR2 FYNNEI. Trimming took off 5 bases at V and 0 bases at J, with 8 bases between the two ends. This CDR3 is 14 amino acids long. As DNA, the CDR3 is TGTGCCAGCAGTTGGGAGAGCTCCTACAATGAGCAGTTCTTC. Translation: CASSWESSYNEQFF.